These 18 T cell receptor beta chains came from one sample sequenced in a study of blood T cell repertoires in COVID-19. Sequencing used immunoSEQ multiplex PCR; TCRdb keeps in-frame clones, though not all of them. This sample carries approximately 300,000 clones, 80% to 95% of them seen once, and the ten largest clones take roughly 18%. The source material was PBMCs or T cells enriched from blood (not recorded which). These receptors all stem from a woman younger than 45 who had recovered from COVID-19.

J is TRBJ1-2 and V is TRBV4-3, with D perhaps TRBD1 (5 bases). Trimming took 4 bases from V and 4 from J, leaving 16 bases between them. This CDR3 comprises 15 residues. Germline lookup yields CDR1 LGHNA and CDR2 YSLEER. CDR3: CASSLNRGFSYGYTF. In DNA form, the CDR3 reads TGCGCCAGCAGCCTAAACCGGGGGTTTAGCTATGGCTACACCTTC.

This clone was detected once. The chain employs TRBV5-6 and TRBJ2-2, with D perhaps matching TRBD2 (8 bases). Trimming cost V 3 bases and J 6 bases, with 15 bases left between them. CDR3 size: 15 residues. The germline gives CDR1 SGHDT, CDR2 YYEEEE. The CDR3 coding sequence is TGTGCCAGCAGCTCGACAGGGCGGGGGGCCGGGGAGCTGTTTTTT. It specifies CASSSTGRGAGELFF.

The genes are TRBV28 and TRBJ1-4; 9 bases map to TRBD1. The CDR3 has 15 amino acids. The V gene's germline CDR1 is MDHEN and CDR2 SYDVKM. Trimming cost V 6 bases and J 5 bases; bases outside gene matches: 7. CDR3 nucleotide sequence: TGTGCCAGCAGCCTCGGGGACAGGGCCAATGAAAAACTGTTTTTT. Residues: CASSLGDRANEKLFF.

The chain couples TRBV29-1 to TRBJ2-1, with 10 positions matching TRBD2. V shed 1 base, J shed 2 bases, and the junction held 2 bases outside the gene matches. The CDR3 contains 15 residues. Germline loops: CDR1 SQVTM, CDR2 ANQGSEA. As DNA, the CDR3 is TGCAGCGTTGAAGGCGGACTAGCGGCCTACAATGAGCAGTTCTTC. Its translation is CSVEGGLAAYNEQFF.

The chain employs TRBV29-1 and TRBJ1-1; 8 bases match TRBD1. V shed 1 base, J shed 5 bases, and the junction held 3 bases outside the gene matches. Germline V gene sequence: CDR1 SQVTM, CDR2 ANQGSEA. This CDR3 is built from 13 residues. The CDR3 loop is CSVEGQGATEAFF. The CDR3 DNA is TGCAGCGTTGAAGGGCAGGGGGCAACTGAAGCTTTCTTT.

V gene TRBV5-1 combines with J gene TRBJ1-2, with 9 bases matching TRBD1. The V segment lost 4 bases and the J segment 1 base; nucleotides outside the gene matches: 8. Germline V gene lookup returns CDR1 SGHRS and CDR2 YFSETQ. This CDR3 comprises 16 residues. CDR3 sequence reads: CASSGTGQGINYGYTF. CDR3 in DNA: TGCGCCAGCAGCGGGACAGGACAGGGGATTAACTATGGCTACACCTTC.

The chain couples TRBV19 to TRBJ2-1, with 7 bases that match TRBD1. The V gene end was trimmed by 4 bases and the J gene end by 4 bases; junction bases not matched to a gene: 7. Germline V lookup: CDR1 LNHDA, CDR2 SQIVND (reference sequence). The CDR3 is made up of 15 amino acids. The CDR3 DNA reads as TGTGCCAGTAGTACCCTCCCGGGACAGTACAATGAGCAGTTCTTC. Translated, it gives CASSTLPGQYNEQFF.

This clone was recorded only once. The chain employs TRBV28 and TRBJ1-4; D unclear. Germline V gene lookup returns CDR1 MDHEN and CDR2 SYDVKM. The CDR3 runs 13 residues. V lost 6 bases to trimming and J lost 5 bases, with 10 bases between them. The CDR3 here is CASRPGRNEKLFF. CDR3 in DNA: TGTGCCAGCAGGCCGGGTCGCAATGAAAAACTGTTTTTT.

The rearrangement joins TRBV12-5 to TRBJ2-7; a possible D gene is TRBD2 (6 bases). This CDR3 contains 15 residues. Trimming took 6 bases from V and 3 from J, leaving 18 bases between them. Germline CDR1 reads LGHNT; CDR2 reads FRNRAP. CDR3 in amino acids: CASGDGGPRYYEQYF. The CDR3 region has the DNA TGTGCTAGTGGCGACGGGGGACCCCGATACTACGAGCAGTACTTC.

The chain couples TRBV18 to TRBJ1-3; D may be TRBD1 (6 bases). With 0 bases removed from V and 2 bases from J, the gap between germline ends came to 14 bases. Germline assignment: CDR1 KGHSH and CDR2 LQKENI. The CDR3 covers 17 residues. The chain's CDR3 is CASSPPNRSGAGNTIYF. For the CDR3, the DNA is TGTGCCAGCTCACCACCGAACCGGTCAGGGGCTGGAAACACCATATATTTT.

This chain links TRBV6-5 with TRBJ2-1, with 8 bases lining up with TRBD2. Germline V CDR1 and CDR2: MNHEY, SVGAGI. V shed 5 bases and J 1 base; nucleotides not matched to a gene: 4. The CDR3 length is 15 residues. CDR3 nucleotides: TGTGCCAGCAGTAAAACTAGCGGATCCTACAATGAGCAGTTCTTC. Residues: CASSKTSGSYNEQFF.

This clone was found a few times. The chain recombines TRBV2 with TRBJ1-5; no clear D gene. Trimming shortened V by 1 base and J by 4 bases, and 11 bases separated the two germline ends. The CDR3 is made up of 15 amino acids. Looked up from germline, CDR1 is SNHLY and CDR2 is FYNNEI. The CDR3 coding sequence is TGTGCCAGCAGTGAAGACAGCATGCAAAATCAGCCCCAGCATTTT. It is translated as CASSEDSMQNQPQHF.

The V and J genes are TRBV18 and TRBJ1-1; a possible D gene is TRBD1 (5 bases). CDR3 length equals 14 residues. Per germline, CDR1 KGHSH and CDR2 LQKENI. Trimming left V 1 base short and J 2 bases short, with 8 bases between. The CDR3 sequence is CASSPLQANTEAFF. DNA for the CDR3: TGTGCCAGCTCACCACTACAGGCCAACACTGAAGCTTTCTTT.

The chain links TRBV5-6 to TRBJ1-2; D is unclear. Per germline, CDR1 SGHDT and CDR2 YYEEEE. This CDR3 region has 14 residues. V was trimmed by 2 bases and J by 4 bases, leaving 12 bases between them. The CDR3 loop reads CASSFSRRGYGYTF. For the CDR3, the DNA is TGTGCCAGCAGCTTCTCCCGGCGGGGCTATGGCTACACCTTC.

This clone showed up just a few times. This chain joins TRBV10-2 and TRBJ2-2; 9 bases are shared with TRBD1. Germline lookup yields CDR1 WSHSY and CDR2 SAAADI. The CDR3 covers 18 residues. Losses at the gene ends were 3 bases for V and 4 bases for J; bases not matched to a gene: 12. The CDR3 reads CASSEGTGGGWGTGELFF. The CDR3 bases are TGCGCCAGCAGTGAAGGAACAGGGGGCGGATGGGGCACCGGGGAGCTGTTTTTT.

The genes are TRBV24-1 and TRBJ2-2; TRBD1 might be the D (6 bases). V lost 9 bases and J 4 bases, leaving 20 bases between the germline ends. The germline V gene has CDR1 KGHDR and CDR2 SFDVKD. The CDR3 sequence is 16 residues long. CDR3 nucleotides: TGTGCCACCGGAAGTCAACAGGGTTCTGGCACCGGGGAGCTGTTTTTT. Protein product: CATGSQQGSGTGELFF.

The V call is TRBV4-3, the J call TRBJ1-2; TRBD1 matches 9 bases. CDR3 size: 15 residues. Germline V CDR1 and CDR2: LGHNA, YSLEER. J gave up 5 bases and V 8 bases, and 12 bases lay outside the gene matches. CDR3: CASSGRTGEMYGYTF. The CDR3 bases are TGCGCCAGCTCCGGCCGGACAGGGGAAATGTATGGCTACACCTTC.

CDR3 nucleotide sequence: TGTGCCAGCAGTCCCCTCGTGCGCCTCACAGAGAGTAGTGGCTACACCTTC. It yields the protein CASSPLVRLTESSGYTF. The chain joins TRBV27 to TRBJ1-2; D gene ambiguous. The CDR3 extends over 17 amino acids. The V gene lost 5 bases and the J gene lost 7 bases, with 26 bases spanning the gap. CDR1 is MNHEY and CDR2 is SMNVEV in the germline V gene (reference sequence).